This note documents a single TCR beta chain sequence. The sample belongs to a study of CD8 T cells in Susac syndrome. Reverse transcription used roughly 0.45 to 1 ug RNA and random hexamers. Amplification of TCR beta CDR3 by immunoSEQ multiplex PCR spanned 54 Vbeta and 13 Jbeta. TCRdb reprocessed the immunoSEQ multiplex PCR reads via MiXCR and lists one record per CDR3 protein. The sample lists some 260,000 distinct CDR3 sequences, roughly 93% occurring once. Sequencing of TCR beta drew on CD8+ and CD4+ T cells from blood. Negative isolation was used for CD8+ and CD4+ T cells, and FACS enrichment was applied to TEMRA cells. CDR1 and CDR2 (germline): MNHNS, SASEGT. CDR3 size: 15 residues. The V and J ends lost 3 bases and 5 bases, in that order; junction bases with no gene match: 8.

The sequencing sample was made of CD4+ T cells from PBMCs. This TCR was recovered from a human donor with multiple sclerosis. The chain joins TRBV6-1 to TRBJ1-2; 8 positions agree with TRBD1. The CDR3 loop is CASSDQGAGWYGYTF. In DNA, the CDR3 is TGTGCCAGCAGTGATCAGGGGGCCGGGTGGTATGGCTACACCTTC.